Listed below are T cell receptor beta chains from one sample, sequenced in a study of T-cell reconstitution after alpha-beta-depleted transplantation in children. Each CDR3 protein is one row after TCRdb ran MiXCR on the PCR reads. The table has almost 600,000 distinct CDR3 sequences, roughly a quarter seen once. The sequenced sample was PBMCs, obtained before TCRalphabeta/CD19-depleted stem cell transplant. Every receptor here comes from a boy under three years old with Wiskott-Aldrich syndrome, due to receive a stem cell transplant. Each CDR3 is given with its conserved first and last residue. A D gene is named only where the DNA matches it firmly. Size is omitted from some rows. Given values are once, few, many or a class for expanded clones.

>TRBV29-1|NA|few|TRBJ1-1
TGCAGCGTTGAACGGAATTTGAACACTGAAGCTTTCTTT
CSVERNLNTEAFF
>TRBV7-9|TRBD2|few|TRBJ2-5
TGTGCCAGCGGTAAACTAGCGGGAGTACAAGAGACCCAGTACTTC
CASGKLAGVQETQYF
>TRBV24-1|NA|NA|TRBJ1-5
TGTGCCACCAGTGATTTTGACACTTGGGGTCAGCCCCAGCATTTT
CATSDFDTWGQPQHF
>TRBV5-1|TRBD2|NA|TRBJ2-1
TGCGCCAGCAGCTTGGTGGTTAGCGGGAGTGATGAGCAGTTCTTC
CASSLVVSGSDEQFF
>TRBV11-2|TRBD2|NA|TRBJ2-7
TGTGCCAGCAGCCGCAATCCGGGACTAGCGGGAGCCCCCTACGAGCAGTACTTC
CASSRNPGLAGAPYEQYF
>TRBV10-3|NA|NA|TRBJ2-5
TGTGCCATCAGTGAGTCGGCAGTTATGGGGACCCAGTACTTC
CAISESAVMGTQYF
>TRBV21-1|NA|few|TRBJ2-3
TGTGCCAGCAGCAACAGGGGAAGCACAGATACGCAGTATTTT
CASSNRGSTDTQYF
>TRBV19|TRBD2|NA|TRBJ2-3
TGTGCCAGCACCTCGGGACTAGCGGGGCTCACAGATACGCAGTATTTT
CASTSGLAGLTDTQYF
>TRBV5-1|NA|NA|TRBJ2-5
TGCGCCAGCAGCTTCCCCAGCGGACAAGAGACCCAGTACTTC
CASSFPSGQETQYF
>TRBV20-1|TRBD2|NA|TRBJ2-1
TGCAGTTCCCTAGCGGGATCGGTCTACAATGAGCAGTTCTTC
CSSLAGSVYNEQFF
>TRBV5-1|TRBD1|NA|TRBJ2-1
TGCGCCAGCACGGTAGGGGGCGTCAATGAGCAGTTCTTC
CASTVGGVNEQFF
>TRBV27|TRBD1|NA|TRBJ1-2
TGTGCCAGCAGTTTCTCACAGGGGACTAACTATGGCTACACCTTC
CASSFSQGTNYGYTF
>TRBV5-1|NA|few|TRBJ2-3
TGCGCCAGCAGCCAGGACCACACAGATACGCAGTATTTT
CASSQDHTDTQYF
>TRBV20-1|NA|NA|TRBJ1-4
TGCAGTGCTACTCCTCAACCTTACCTTAATGAAAAACTGTTTTTT
CSATPQPYLNEKLFF
>TRBV30|TRBD1|few|TRBJ1-1
TGTGCCTGGAGTGTACTGGGACAGGGTAAACCTGAAGCTTTCTTT
CAWSVLGQGKPEAFF
>TRBV15|TRBD2|NA|TRBJ2-1
TGTGCCACCAGCAGAGATTTAAGCGGGACCTACAATGAGCAGTTCTTC
CATSRDLSGTYNEQFF
>TRBV20-1|TRBD1|NA|TRBJ1-1
TGCAGTGCTAGCAACGAACAGGGGGCAGGCACTGAAGCTTTCTTT
CSASNEQGAGTEAFF
>TRBV10-1|TRBD1|NA|TRBJ2-1
TGCGCCAGCAGTGAGGCCGGGACAGGGTACTACAATGAGCAGTTCTTC
CASSEAGTGYYNEQFF
>TRBV28|TRBD1|NA|TRBJ1-6
TGTGCCAGCAGCCCCAGACAGGGGAGGTCCTATAATTCACCCCTCCACTTT
CASSPRQGRSYNSPLHF
>TRBV5-1|TRBD1|NA|TRBJ1-1
TGCGCCAGCAGCTTACAGGGGATCGGATGGAACACTGAAGCTTTCTTT
CASSLQGIGWNTEAFF
>TRBV29-1|TRBD2|few|TRBJ2-1
TGCAGCGCCTTTCCCGGGACTAGGAGTGAGCAGTTCTTC
CSAFPGTRSEQFF
>TRBV12-3/TRBV12-4|TRBD2|NA|TRBJ2-7
TGTGCCAGCAGTTTGCACTCGGGACTAGTTTACGAGCAGTACTTC
CASSLHSGLVYEQYF
>TRBV9|TRBD2|many|TRBJ2-1
TGTGCCAGCAGCGTGGAGGGAGGGCCGGGCAATGAGCAGTTCTTC
CASSVEGGPGNEQFF
>TRBV7-3|TRBD2|NA|TRBJ2-1
TGTGCCGTCCGGCGGGCGGGGGGTTCCTACAATGAGCAGTTCTTC
CAVRRAGGSYNEQFF
>TRBV18|TRBD2|NA|TRBJ2-1
TGTGCCAGCTCACCACCGGCGGGAGGGCCGGATGAGCAGTTCTTC
CASSPPAGGPDEQFF
>TRBV5-5|TRBD2|few|TRBJ2-1
TGTGCCAGCAGCTTCAGGCTAGCGGGAGGATTGGGTGAGCAGTTCTTC
CASSFRLAGGLGEQFF
>TRBV6-5|NA|NA|TRBJ2-5
TGTGCCAGAACCGAAGAAGAGACCCAGTACTTC
CARTEEETQYF
>TRBV20-1|TRBD1|few|TRBJ1-4
TGCAGTGCTAGGCCCACAGGGGCGGTTAATGAAAAACTGTTTTTT
CSARPTGAVNEKLFF
>TRBV20-1|NA|few|TRBJ1-1
TGCAGTGCTAGAAAAAACACTGAAGCTTTCTTT
CSARKNTEAFF
>TRBV5-4|TRBD1|few|TRBJ2-1
TGTGCCAGCAGCTTGGCGGGGGACAGGGGTCTCTATGAGCAGTTCTTC
CASSLAGDRGLYEQFF
>TRBV5-1|NA|few|TRBJ2-7
TGCGCCAGTGCCCTGTCAGGGCCCTACGAGCAGTACTTC
CASALSGPYEQYF
>TRBV20-1|NA|NA|TRBJ1-4
TGCAGTGCTAGTAAGCGGGAGGATGAAAAACTGTTTTTT
CSASKREDEKLFF
>TRBV4-2|NA|NA|TRBJ2-7
TGTGCCAGCAGCCAAGATTTCGGCGTCTCCTACGAGCAGTACTTC
CASSQDFGVSYEQYF
>TRBV27|TRBD2|NA|TRBJ2-1
TGTGCCAGCAGTGAACTAGCGGGAGTAAACAATGAGCAGTTCTTC
CASSELAGVNNEQFF
>TRBV29-1|NA|few|TRBJ2-7
TGCAGCGTTGCGGAACCGGCGAATGGGGCCGAGCAGTACTTC
CSVAEPANGAEQYF
>TRBV20-1|TRBD2|few|TRBJ2-3
TGCAGTGCTAGTGTAAGCGGGAGGTTTGCAGATACGCAGTATTTT
CSASVSGRFADTQYF
>TRBV5-1|NA|NA|TRBJ1-2
TGCGCCAGCAGCTGGACCGGGGGGACCGCTGGCTATGGCTACACCTTC
CASSWTGGTAGYGYTF
>TRBV12-3/TRBV12-4|NA|few|TRBJ2-2
TGTGCCAGCAGTTTCAGGGGCTTTGGCACCGGGGAGCTGTTTTTT
CASSFRGFGTGELFF
>TRBV20-1|NA|few|TRBJ2-7
TGCTCCGGGACCAGGGACTACGAGCAGTACTTC
CSGTRDYEQYF
>TRBV2|NA|NA|TRBJ2-2
TGTGCCAGCAGTGAAGTGGAGTTTCCCGGGGAGCTGTTTTTT
CASSEVEFPGELFF
>TRBV5-5|TRBD1|few|TRBJ1-5
TGTGCCAGCAGCTGGACAGGGGGAAGCAATCAGCCCCAGCATTTT
CASSWTGGSNQPQHF
>TRBV5-1|TRBD2|NA|TRBJ2-1
TGCGCCAGCAGCCCGGCAGGGCTAGCGGGAGGTGAGCAGTTCTTC
CASSPAGLAGGEQFF
>TRBV5-1|NA|NA|TRBJ1-3
TGCGCCAGCAGCCCAACAGGTTTCTCTGGAAACACCATATATTTT
CASSPTGFSGNTIYF
>TRBV20-1|NA|NA|TRBJ2-1
TGCAGCGTACTCCCGGTAGGCCGGTGGGAGGAGCAGTTCTTC
CSVLPVGRWEEQFF
>TRBV29-1|TRBD1|NA|TRBJ2-3
TGCAGCGTTGACCTTCCCGGACAGGGGTCTAGCACAGATACGCAGTATTTT
CSVDLPGQGSSTDTQYF
>TRBV6-5|TRBD2|NA|TRBJ2-1
TGTGCCAGCAGTTATGCTAGCGGATACAATGAGCAGTTCTTC
CASSYASGYNEQFF
>TRBV5-1|NA|once|TRBJ2-5
TGCGCCAGCAGCTTGAATCTCCCTGAGGAGACCCAGTACTTC
CASSLNLPEETQYF
>TRBV25-1|TRBD2|NA|TRBJ2-5
TGTGCCAGCAGTGAACTCATGAGCGGGAGGGCCAAAGAGACCCAGTACTTC
CASSELMSGRAKETQYF
>TRBV20-1|TRBD2|few|TRBJ2-7
TGCAGTGCGTGGACTAGCGGGAGGGTGGGTGACGAGCAGTACTTC
CSAWTSGRVGDEQYF
>TRBV6-1|NA|NA|TRBJ2-1
TGTGCCAGCAGTGAAGCGCCTGGGCTCGTGGGAGAGCAGTTCTTC
CASSEAPGLVGEQFF
>TRBV14|NA|few|TRBJ1-1
TGTGCCAGCAGCCAGAAGCGGCGCGACCACGGTGCTTTCTTT
CASSQKRRDHGAFF
>TRBV2|NA|few|TRBJ1-4
TGTGCCAGCAGTATCGGCCCGTTTAATGAAAAACTGTTTTTT
CASSIGPFNEKLFF
>TRBV14|TRBD2|few|TRBJ2-1
TGTGCCAGCAGCTTAAATATAGCGGGGAAGAGCTCCTACAATGAGCAGTTCTTC
CASSLNIAGKSSYNEQFF
>TRBV20-1|TRBD2|few|TRBJ2-5
TGCAGTGCTAGTAACGTGATAGCGGGATGGGAGACCCAGTACTTC
CSASNVIAGWETQYF
>TRBV3-1|TRBD2|NA|TRBJ2-1
TGTGCCAGCAGCCCTAAGGGAACTAGCGGGAGCTCCTACAATGAGCAGTTCTTC
CASSPKGTSGSSYNEQFF
>TRBV12-3/TRBV12-4|TRBD2|NA|TRBJ2-1
TGTGCCAGCTGCTTGGCGGGAGCAGGCCACAATGAGCAGTTCTTC
CASCLAGAGHNEQFF
>TRBV28|NA|few|TRBJ2-1
TGTGCCAGCAGTTTATTAGTTCAGGGGTCCTACAATGAGCAGTTCTTC
CASSLLVQGSYNEQFF
>TRBV7-2|TRBD2|once|TRBJ2-3
TGTGCCAGCAGCTACCAGACTAGCGGGAGCCCAGATACGCAGTATTTT
CASSYQTSGSPDTQYF
>TRBV9|NA|few|TRBJ2-1
TGTGCCAGCAGCGCCAAAGGAGGGTACAATGAGCAGTTCTTC
CASSAKGGYNEQFF